Below, 18 T cell receptor beta chains from the same sample are listed, as sequenced in a study of T cell clusters in autoimmune cytopenias. Multiplex touch-down PCR amplified TRB using TRB-A and TRB-B pools in one tube. No DNA is given; TCRdb re-called the multiplex PCR reads and lists each CDR3 protein once. This table lists approximately 15,000 distinct CDR3 sequences. TRB was amplified from roughly 270 ng of peripheral blood genomic DNA per sample. These data were also reused for a study on T cell repertoires in aging, cancer and after chemotherapy.

The sample consisted of peripheral blood. These receptor sequences come from a human donor in good health.

This sequence joins TRBV12-3 or TRBV12-4 and TRBJ2-7; checking the TCRdb D call of TRBD1 is not possible without DNA. The CDR3 extends over 11 amino acids. CDR3 protein: CASGDRGEQYF.

The genes are TRBV6-5 and TRBJ2-3; no DNA is available, so the TRBD1 call from TCRdb remains unchecked. The CDR3 consists of 13 residues. CDR1 is MNHEY and CDR2 is SVGAGI in the germline V gene. The CDR3 is CASAGTWTDTQYF.

This sequence joins TRBV27 and TRBJ2-1; TCRdb returns TRBD2, unconfirmable since there is no DNA. The germline V gene encodes CDR1 MNHEY and CDR2 SMNVEV (reference sequence). The CDR3 runs to 15 residues. CDR3 region: CASSSGGRGGNEQFF.

This chain uses TRBV5-6 with TRBJ2-1; TCRdb's assignment of TRBD2 cannot be checked, as there is no DNA. The CDR3 has 15 residues. From germline, CDR1 is SGHDT and CDR2 YYEEEE. The CDR3 protein is CASSFQAGEPTEQFF.

The rearrangement uses TRBV12-3 or TRBV12-4 and TRBJ2-5; with no DNA, the TCRdb D assignment of TRBD2 cannot be verified. The CDR3 covers 14 residues. This chain's CDR3 is CASRSGWGGETQYF.

This chain uses TRBV18 with TRBJ1-1. The CDR3 is made up of 12 amino acids. Germline assignment: CDR1 KGHSH and CDR2 LQKENI. The CDR3: CASSPRNTEAFF.

The chain joins TRBV19 to TRBJ1-1. Germline loops: CDR1 LNHDA, CDR2 SQIVND (reference sequence). CDR3 length equals 15 residues. The CDR3 protein is CASSIRGGGLAEAFF. The full variable domain, rest sourced from reference TRBV19 and TRBJ1-1, is DGGITQSPKYLFRKEGQNVTLSCEQNLNHDAMYWYRQDPGQGLRLIYYSQIVNDFQKGDIAEGYSVSREKKESFPLTVTSAQKNPTAFYLCASSIRGGGLAEAFFGQGTRLTVV.

This chain uses TRBV12-3 or TRBV12-4 with TRBJ2-1. CDR3 length: 13 amino acids. This chain's CDR3 is CASRLAGTGEQFF.

The rearrangement uses TRBV19 and TRBJ2-5; TCRdb names TRBD2, which stays unverified in the absence of DNA. Germline CDR1 and CDR2: LNHDA and SQIVND (reference sequence). The CDR3 is made up of 14 amino acids. The CDR3 spells CASSSGLLGETQYF.

V and J are TRBV13 and TRBJ2-7; TCRdb's D gene call, TRBD2, goes unchecked for lack of DNA. Germline values: CDR1 PRHDT, CDR2 FYEKMQ (reference sequence). The CDR3 is 15 residues long. CDR3 sequence: CASSYRGGRGYEQYF.

The chain joins TRBV19 to TRBJ2-1; with no DNA, the TCRdb D assignment of TRBD1 cannot be verified. The CDR3 runs to 15 residues. Germline V gives CDR1 LNHDA, CDR2 SQIVND (reference sequence). CDR3 region: CASRPRQGGYNEQFF.

The chain couples TRBV24-1 to TRBJ2-2; TCRdb returns TRBD2, unconfirmable since there is no DNA. This CDR3 comprises 16 residues. Per the germline V gene, CDR1 is KGHDR and CDR2 is SFDVKD. CDR3 protein: CATSDLPWTATGELFF.

The rearrangement uses TRBV20-1 and TRBJ2-1; TCRdb selects TRBD2, and the lack of DNA leaves this call unchecked. The CDR3 runs to 15 residues. Germline assignment: CDR1 DFQATT and CDR2 SNEGSKA (reference sequence). The CDR3 spells CSAREGAGGPNEQFF.

This clonotype is medium-sized by frequency. The V call is TRBV19, the J call TRBJ2-1. CDR3 size: 12 residues. Germline values: CDR1 LNHDA, CDR2 SQIVND (reference sequence). CDR3 amino acids: CARGGSYNEQFF.

This chain uses TRBV6-1 with TRBJ1-1; TCRdb designates TRBD1, a call that cannot be tested without DNA. CDR1 is MNHNS, CDR2 SASEGT, per germline. The CDR3 length is 14 residues. CDR3 sequence reads: CASSSHPRGTEAFF.

This clonotype is labeled medium-sized (0.01 to 0.1%) based on frequency. This chain links TRBV29-1 with TRBJ2-3; TCRdb outputs TRBD2, but without DNA this stays unchecked. The V gene's germline CDR1 is SQVTM and CDR2 ANQGSEA. CDR3 size: 13 residues. The CDR3 sequence: CSVEVREGDTQYF.

This chain connects TRBV15 to TRBJ1-5; the D gene TCRdb calls, TRBD1, cannot be checked with no DNA. This CDR3 has 16 residues. CDR1 and CDR2 from the germline V gene are LNHNV and YYDKDF (reference sequence). This CDR3 is CATSRARGTGNQPQHF.

V and J are TRBV13 and TRBJ2-2; TCRdb names TRBD2, which stays unverified in the absence of DNA. The CDR3 extends over 16 amino acids. CDR1 and CDR2 (germline): PRHDT, FYEKMQ (reference sequence). The CDR3 sequence is CASSLGSGANTGELFF.